This TCR beta chain came from a study of Ad26.COV2.S vaccination and SARS-CoV-2 variants. Regarding treatment: 15 to 20 received Ad26.COV2.S at low or high dose, single or two shots; five or six received placebo; per-sample allocation not given. Day 63 after the first vaccine or placebo injection was the time point for sampling. CDR3 size: 15 residues. Trimming cost V 4 bases and J 0 bases; bases outside gene matches: 4. Germline CDR1 SGHKS, CDR2 YYEKEE (reference sequence). TCRdb's copy holds only in-frame clones and misses some; the assay was immunoSEQ multiplex PCR. The sample has 450,000 to 550,000 clones; 80% to 90% are singletons.

The TCR sequence derives from a person aged 18-60 years who received the Ad26.COV2.S COVID-19 vaccine or a placebo. This specimen consisted of peripheral blood, obtained in a trial of Ad26.COV2.S vaccine versus placebo. The chain employs TRBV5-5 and TRBJ1-3, with TRBD1 matching 7 bases. The CDR3 loop is CASSKDRASGNTIYF. CDR3 in DNA: TGTGCCAGCAGCAAAGACAGGGCCTCTGGAAACACCATATATTTT.